This entry lists 19 T cell receptor beta chains sequenced from one sample in a study of a mutant IDH1 vaccine in newly diagnosed glioma. Time point of the sample: baseline, week 1 (first vaccination visit). Stated treatment: pre-vaccination baseline after standard-of-care therapy. The repertoire was sequenced with immunoSEQ multiplex PCR; TCRdb's copy has only in-frame clones and lacks some. The sample holds about 46,000 clones, around 80% seen once. This sample comprised PBMCs, obtained from a glioma patient treated with radiotherapy, temozolomide or both. All receptors derive from a woman between 40 and 50 years old with glioma.

The chain carries TRBV19 and TRBJ1-2, with D maybe TRBD1 (6 bases). The CDR3 extends over 14 amino acids. Trimming took 6 bases from V and 2 from J, leaving 13 bases between them. Germline V CDR1 and CDR2: LNHDA, SQIVND (reference sequence). CDR3 sequence reads: CASREGQFNYGYTF. The CDR3 DNA is TGTGCCAGTAGAGAGGGACAATTCAACTATGGCTACACCTTC.

This clone was detected only once. The V and J genes are TRBV7-8 and TRBJ2-7, with TRBD1 as a possible D gene (5 bases). V was cut by 5 bases and J by 5 bases, with 13 bases left in between. CDR1 is SGHVS and CDR2 is FQNEAQ in the germline V gene. There are 13 residues in the CDR3. CDR3 amino acids: CASSGRQGDEQYF. The DNA for the CDR3 is TGTGCCAGCAGCGGTCGGCAGGGCGACGAGCAGTACTTC.

This chain joins TRBV30 and TRBJ2-7; 8 positions agree with TRBD2. The ends lost 4 bases at V and 8 bases at J; junction bases unmatched: 16. The CDR3 extends over 15 amino acids. Germline CDR1 is GTSNPN and CDR2 is SVGIG (reference sequence). The CDR3, as DNA: TGTGCCTGGACTCCCCCGGGGGGGCCTATTGTCAAGCAGTACTTC. Protein: CAWTPPGGPIVKQYF.

The genes are TRBV12-5 and TRBJ2-7; possible D gene TRBD2, 6 bases. Trimming removed 4 bases at V and 2 bases at J, with 27 bases between. Germline lookup yields CDR1 LGHNT and CDR2 FRNRAP. The CDR3 runs to 19 residues. The CDR3 region has the DNA TGTGCTAGTGGTTCCCCTCGCAACCGCTTGGGACTCATAGCCTACGAGCAGTACTTC. Translating it yields CASGSPRNRLGLIAYEQYF.

The chain combines TRBV6-1 with TRBJ1-2, with D unresolved. Germline CDR1 MNHNS, CDR2 SASEGT. The CDR3 consists of 11 residues. V lost 3 bases and J 7 bases, leaving 6 bases between the germline ends. The CDR3 region has the DNA TGTGCCAGCAGTGATAACAGTGGCTACACCTTC. Protein product: CASSDNSGYTF.

There are a few counts of this clone. The chain recombines TRBV30 with TRBJ1-5; 8 bases match TRBD1. The V gene end was trimmed by 0 bases and the J gene end by 2 bases; junction bases not matched to a gene: 3. Germline V gene lookup returns CDR1 GTSNPN and CDR2 SVGIG (reference sequence). The CDR3 is 15 residues long. The CDR3, as DNA: TGTGCCTGGAGTGTAGACAGGGGTGGCAATCAGCCCCAGCATTTT. Translating it yields CAWSVDRGGNQPQHF.

The chain recombines TRBV30 with TRBJ1-1; D is undetermined. The V gene's germline CDR1 is GTSNPN and CDR2 SVGIG (reference sequence). The CDR3 is made up of 13 amino acids. V gave up 2 bases and J gave up 0 bases, with 7 bases separating them. The CDR3 reads CAWSNGMNTEAFF. The CDR3, as DNA: TGTGCCTGGAGTAACGGGATGAACACTGAAGCTTTCTTT. The whole variable domain, remainder taken from reference TRBV30 and TRBJ1-1, is SQTIHQWPATLVQPVGSPLSLECTVEGTSNPNLYWYRQAAGRGLQLLFYSVGIGQISSEVPQNLSASRPQDRQFILSSKKLLLSDSGFYLCAWSNGMNTEAFFGQGTRLTVV.

V and J are TRBV5-8 and TRBJ1-1; 7 nucleotides line up with TRBD1. The CDR3 covers 15 residues. Germline V gene lookup returns CDR1 SGHTS and CDR2 YDEGEE. V lost 3 bases and J lost 1; bases outside the gene matches: 6. CDR3 nucleotide sequence: TGTGCCAGCAGCTCAACCAGGGGGGGGAACACTGAAGCTTTCTTT. This gives the protein CASSSTRGGNTEAFF. Complete variable domain (other parts from reference TRBV5-8 and TRBJ1-1): EAGVTQSPTHLIKTRGQQATLRCSPISGHTSVYWYQQALGLGLQFLLWYDEGEERNRGNFPPRFSGRQFPNYSSELNVNALELEDSALYLCASSSTRGGNTEAFFGQGTRLTVV.

This clone was detected a few times. The genes are TRBV12-5 and TRBJ1-2, with D possibly TRBD1 on 6 matching bases. The V end was cut by 6 bases, the J end by 6 bases, with 8 bases between. Germline lookup yields CDR1 LGHNT and CDR2 FRNRAP. CDR3 length: 11 residues. The CDR3 DNA reads as TGTGCTAGTGGACAGGGCAATGGCTACACCTTC. Protein product: CASGQGNGYTF.

As concerns this clone: The junction does not match germline at one end; this may be a read error. V gene TRBV7-7 combines with J gene TRBJ2-3; D unclear. The V gene's germline CDR1 is SSHAT and CDR2 FNYEAQ (reference sequence). The CDR3 is 14 amino acids. This chain's CDR3 is CASKSLGRSDTQYF. The CDR3 nucleotides read TGTGCTAGCAAGTCACTCGGGCGATCAGATACGCAGTATTTT.

There are a few counts of this clone. This chain connects TRBV6-1 to TRBJ2-1, with unresolved D. Germline V gene lookup returns CDR1 MNHNS and CDR2 SASEGT. The ends were cut back, 2 bases at V and 0 bases at J, with 8 bases in the middle. The CDR3 has 15 amino acids. CDR3 loop: CASSETVRSYNEQFF. In DNA form, the CDR3 reads TGTGCCAGCAGTGAAACGGTTCGCTCCTACAATGAGCAGTTCTTC.

The chain carries TRBV9 and TRBJ2-3, with 15 bases lining up with TRBD2. The germline V gene encodes CDR1 SGDLS and CDR2 YYNGEE. Trimming at V came to 2 bases and at J to 6 bases, leaving 4 bases not matched to a gene. The length of the CDR3 is 16 residues. In DNA form, the CDR3 reads TGTGCCAGCAGCGTCGGACTAGCGGGGGGGTTTGATACGCAGTATTTT. This codes for CASSVGLAGGFDTQYF.

The rearrangement joins TRBV30 to TRBJ1-2, with a tentative D call TRBD1 (6 bases). This CDR3 spans 14 amino acids. Germline loops: CDR1 GTSNPN, CDR2 SVGIG (reference sequence). The V gene lost 0 bases and the J gene lost 7 bases, with 15 bases spanning the gap. CDR3 protein: CAWSVGHPFGGYTF. CDR3 DNA sequence: TGTGCCTGGAGTGTGGGACACCCTTTCGGTGGCTACACCTTC.

This chain links TRBV7-9 with TRBJ2-7; 11 nucleotides agree with TRBD2. The CDR3 is made up of 16 amino acids. Germline CDR1 and CDR2: SEHNR and FQNEAQ (reference sequence). The ends lost 4 bases at V and 2 bases at J; junction bases unmatched: 7. This CDR3 reads CASSSPGLAGPYEQYF. The CDR3 DNA reads TGTGCCAGCAGCTCCCCCGGACTAGCGGGCCCCTACGAGCAGTACTTC.

The chain recombines TRBV1 with TRBJ2-7; the table's TRBD2 call for D was not verified on the DNA. TRBV1 is recorded as a pseudogene. This CDR3 contains 16 residues. CDR3 in amino acids: CTSSQGGHRGSYEQYF. In DNA, the CDR3 is TGCACCAGCAGCCAAGGAGGCCATCGGGGATCCTACGAGCAGTACTTC.

The rearrangement uses TRBV30 and TRBJ2-3, with 8 positions matching TRBD2. CDR1 and CDR2 (germline): GTSNPN, SVGIG (reference sequence). The CDR3 consists of 15 residues. V trimming: 1 base; J trimming: 3 bases; junction bases outside the gene matches: 6. The CDR3 nucleotides read TGTGCCTGGAGTGGGCGCGGGGGGAGGACAGATACGCAGTATTTT. Its translation is CAWSGRGGRTDTQYF.

V gene TRBV7-2 combines with J gene TRBJ2-5; D gene unclear. Germline V lookup: CDR1 SGHTA, CDR2 FQGNSA. Trimming took 5 bases from V and 2 from J, leaving 15 bases between them. The length of the CDR3 is 15 residues. The CDR3 is CASSASGLSQETQYF. The DNA of the CDR3 is TGTGCCAGCAGCGCTAGTGGCCTATCTCAAGAGACCCAGTACTTC.

The rearrangement links TRBV5-1 to TRBJ2-5, with D possibly being TRBD2 (6 bases). V was shortened by 0 bases and J by 5 bases, with 17 bases between the two germline ends. The germline V gene has CDR1 SGHRS and CDR2 YFSETQ. The CDR3 sequence is 16 residues long. The CDR3, as DNA: TGCGCCAGCAGCTTGGTACTAAGGCGGGGAACGGAGACCCAGTACTTC. Encoded protein: CASSLVLRRGTETQYF.

V gene TRBV10-3 combines with J gene TRBJ1-1; D is possibly TRBD1 (6 bases). The V and J ends lost 3 bases and 11 bases respectively, with 13 bases between them. This CDR3 spans 12 amino acids. The germline CDR1 and CDR2 sequences are ENHRY and SYGVKD. CDR3: CAISETGTVAFF. In nucleotides, the CDR3 is TGTGCCATCAGTGAAACAGGGACTGTGGCTTTCTTT.